These 30 T cell receptor beta chains were sequenced from one sample in a study of sequential checkpoint blockade in melanoma. Data came from immunoSEQ multiplex PCR; TCRdb stores just in-frame clones and leaves some out. Of under 20,000 clones listed, around 82% were seen once; the top ten hold approximately 34%. The treatment was: randomized to nivolumab then ipilimumab (arm A) or the reverse (arm B). This specimen consisted of CD8+ T cells sorted from blood (inferred from file names), obtained from a patient given nivolumab and ipilimumab in sequence. Source of these receptors: a human donor with melanoma.

V usage is TRBV6-5 and J usage is TRBJ2-5, with 9 positions matching TRBD1. The J call could be wrong; TRBJ2-7 is a better fit for the DNA end. CDR1 and CDR2 from the germline V gene are MNHEY and SVGAGI. The CDR3 length is 16 residues. The CDR3 region is CASSYYPGQGSYEQYF. The CDR3 DNA is TGTGCCAGCAGTTACTACCCCGGACAGGGGAGCTACGAGCAGTACTTC.

This rearrangement joins TRBV6-5 to TRBJ1-1, with a weak D call TRBD1 (6 bases). V shed 4 bases and J shed 0 bases, with 15 bases lying between them. Germline values: CDR1 MNHEY, CDR2 SVGAGI. This CDR3 has 16 amino acids. CDR3 sequence (DNA): TGTGCCAGCAGTTCCAGACAGGCACGAGTGAACACTGAAGCTTTCTTT. Protein: CASSSRQARVNTEAFF.

J is TRBJ2-7 and V is TRBV11-2; tentative D call: TRBD2 (7 bases). The germline CDR1 and CDR2 sequences are SGHAT and FQNNGV. Trimming took off 1 base at V and 6 bases at J, with 19 bases between the two ends. The CDR3 consists of 16 residues. The CDR3, as DNA: TGTGCCAGCAGCTTAGTAGGGGGGGACGGGGTAGGCGAGCAGTACTTC. It yields the protein CASSLVGGDGVGEQYF.

The chain joins TRBV5-6 to TRBJ2-3; D might be TRBD1 (5 bases). V shed 4 bases and J shed 4 bases, with 13 bases lying between them. This CDR3 spans 14 amino acids. CDR1 is SGHDT and CDR2 is YYEEEE in the germline V gene. The CDR3 nucleotides are TGTGCCAGCAGCGTAGGCAGGGCCTCAGATACGCAGTATTTT. Its protein is CASSVGRASDTQYF.

J is TRBJ2-5 and V is TRBV28; 7 positions agree with TRBD2. CDR3 size: 18 residues. V lost 3 bases, J lost 3 bases, and 16 bases stayed unmatched. Germline-derived CDR1 and CDR2 are MDHEN and SYDVKM. CDR3 sequence: CASSLFWGEGRREETQYF. The CDR3 DNA is TGTGCCAGCAGTTTGTTTTGGGGGGAGGGTCGGCGAGAAGAGACCCAGTACTTC.

The chain couples TRBV10-3 to TRBJ2-7; maybe TRBD2 (6 bases). This CDR3 contains 14 residues. Germline lookup yields CDR1 ENHRY and CDR2 SYGVKD. Trimming left V 7 bases short and J 4 bases short, with 17 bases between. The CDR3 loop is CAINSGGILYEQYF. The CDR3 nucleotides read TGTGCCATCAACTCTGGGGGGATCTTATACGAGCAGTACTTC.

The chain couples TRBV6-5 to TRBJ2-1; 8 bases agree with TRBD1. V lost 0 bases to trimming and J lost 2 bases; unmatched junction nucleotides: 3. Germline CDR1 reads MNHEY; CDR2 reads SVGAGI. This CDR3 has 16 amino acids. The CDR3 sequence: CASSYSAQGAYNEQFF. The CDR3 bases are TGTGCCAGCAGTTACTCCGCACAGGGGGCCTACAATGAGCAGTTCTTC.

This chain connects TRBV29-1 to TRBJ2-1; possible D gene TRBD1, 6 bases. Germline lookup yields CDR1 SQVTM and CDR2 ANQGSEA. V was clipped by 7 bases and J by 5 bases, with 6 bases between them. There are 10 residues in the CDR3. CDR3 in amino acids: CSAGDNEQFF. CDR3 nucleotide sequence: TGCAGCGCAGGGGACAATGAGCAGTTCTTC.

This chain uses TRBV15 with TRBJ2-1; weak D call: TRBD2 (7 bases). This CDR3 region has 19 residues. Trimming removed 1 base at V and 4 bases at J, with 23 bases between. Germline CDR1 LNHNV, CDR2 YYDKDF (reference sequence). For the CDR3, the DNA is TGTGCCACCAGCAGAGTGGGGGTAAGGGGGGGCCCTGCATACAATGAGCAGTTCTTC. Translating it yields CATSRVGVRGGPAYNEQFF.

This clone was detected a few times. The chain is built from TRBV2 and TRBJ2-5, with D tentatively TRBD1 (6 bases). Trimming left V 7 bases short and J 2 bases short, with 11 bases between. The CDR3 covers 13 residues. Germline V lookup: CDR1 SNHLY, CDR2 FYNNEI. The CDR3 loop reads CASIPDSQETQYF. The CDR3 coding sequence is TGTGCCAGCATTCCGGACAGTCAAGAGACCCAGTACTTC.

V is TRBV5-8 and J is TRBJ2-3; 7 positions agree with TRBD2. Unmatched junction bases numbered 4, after V lost 3 bases and J lost 12 bases. CDR1 and CDR2 from the germline V gene are SGHTS and YDEGEE. The CDR3 is made up of 11 amino acids. CDR3 DNA sequence: TGTGCCAGCAGCTCGGGGACTACCCAGTATTTT. Translating it yields CASSSGTTQYF.

The chain combines TRBV19 with TRBJ2-3; TRBD2 aligns across 8 bases. Germline V gene lookup returns CDR1 LNHDA and CDR2 SQIVND (reference sequence). Trimming removed 4 bases from V and 2 bases from J; junction bases left unmatched: 5. The CDR3 consists of 15 residues. The CDR3 reads CASSTLAGSTDTQYF. CDR3 DNA sequence: TGTGCCAGTAGTACCTTAGCGGGGTCCACAGATACGCAGTATTTT.

Concerning this clone: Sequence at one end of the junction differs from germline and may be a read error. The DNA for the CDR3 is TGTGCTAGCAGCACCCAGGCGGGGAATGAGCAGTTCTTC. Encoded protein: CASSTQAGNEQFF. This chain connects TRBV7-7 to TRBJ2-1, with D possibly being TRBD2 (6 bases). CDR1 and CDR2 (germline): SSHAT, FNYEAQ (reference sequence). CDR3 length: 13 amino acids.

The J gene is TRBJ2-7, the V gene TRBV7-8, with D unclear. This CDR3 spans 12 amino acids. V gave up 5 bases and J gave up 5 bases, with 10 bases separating them. The germline V gene encodes CDR1 SGHVS and CDR2 FQNEAQ. The CDR3 is CASSPGGHEQYF. For the CDR3, the DNA is TGTGCCAGCAGCCCAGGTGGGCACGAGCAGTACTTC.

This chain links TRBV6-6 with TRBJ2-1, with 7 bases identical to TRBD1. The CDR3 contains 12 residues. J was trimmed by 10 bases and V by 6 bases; bases with no gene match: 6. CDR1 and CDR2 from the germline V gene are MNHNY and SVGAGI (reference sequence). The CDR3 sequence: CASRTGQGEQFF. The DNA for the CDR3 is TGTGCCAGCAGGACAGGGCAGGGGGAGCAGTTCTTC.

The V and J genes are TRBV6-5 and TRBJ1-1; the match to TRBD1 covers 7 bases. V gave up 6 bases and J gave up 11 bases; unmatched junction bases: 9. Germline CDR1 and CDR2: MNHEY and SVGAGI. The CDR3 consists of 12 residues. The DNA of the CDR3 is TGTGCCAGCAGCCTTAGCACAGGGGACGCTTTCTTT. Amino acid sequence: CASSLSTGDAFF.

This chain uses TRBV4-1 with TRBJ1-5; D possibly corresponds to TRBD1 (5 bases). This CDR3 region has 13 residues. Trimming cost V 6 bases and J 4 bases, with 10 bases left between them. CDR1 is MGHRA and CDR2 is YSYEKL in the germline V gene. The CDR3 loop reads CASSGGENQPQHF. The CDR3 coding sequence is TGCGCCAGCAGTGGGGGGGAGAATCAGCCCCAGCATTTT.

The table lists this clone with a few counts. The chain has TRBV28 and TRBJ1-5; 9 nucleotides match TRBD1. This CDR3 comprises 16 residues. The ends lost 7 bases at V and 2 bases at J; junction bases unmatched: 9. The V gene's germline CDR1 is MDHEN and CDR2 SYDVKM. The CDR3 loop is CASTLTGGLGNQPQHF. CDR3 nucleotides: TGTGCCAGCACGTTGACAGGGGGTTTGGGCAATCAGCCCCAGCATTTT.

The chain recombines TRBV6-1 with TRBJ1-3; D uncertain. CDR1 is MNHNS and CDR2 is SASEGT in the germline V gene. This CDR3 is 13 amino acids long. V shed 4 bases and J shed 8 bases, with 12 bases lying between them. The CDR3 DNA reads as TGTGCCAGCAGTGCACGGGGTCTGGACACCATATATTTT. Its protein product is CASSARGLDTIYF.

The chain links TRBV9 to TRBJ2-1, with D perhaps TRBD2 (7 bases). This CDR3 comprises 16 residues. The germline V and J ends were trimmed by 4 bases and 6 bases, with 20 bases remaining between them. The germline V gene encodes CDR1 SGDLS and CDR2 YYNGEE. The CDR3 protein is CASSPFKGGGLNEQFF. CDR3 sequence (DNA): TGTGCCAGCAGCCCATTTAAGGGGGGGGGCCTCAATGAGCAGTTCTTC.

The chain uses TRBV5-6 and TRBJ2-3; TRBD1 matches 7 bases. The junction had 4 bases not matched to a gene; V was cut back by 2 bases and J by 1 base. Germline V gene lookup returns CDR1 SGHDT and CDR2 YYEEEE. There are 15 residues in the CDR3. The CDR3 protein is CASSFSTGGTDTQYF. The CDR3 DNA sequence: TGTGCCAGCAGCTTCTCCACAGGGGGCACAGATACGCAGTATTTT.

The chain uses TRBV2 and TRBJ2-1, with TRBD1 as a possible D gene (6 bases). This CDR3 spans 18 amino acids. Trimming removed 6 bases from V and 8 bases from J, with 29 bases in between. CDR1 and CDR2 (germline): SNHLY, FYNNEI. In DNA form, the CDR3 reads TGTGCCAGCAGGGACTCCATTCTAGGGGGAAGGACATATGATGAGCAGTTCTTC. This translates into CASRDSILGGRTYDEQFF.

This chain uses TRBV19 with TRBJ2-7; D unclear. Trimming cost V 5 bases and J 3 bases, with 11 bases left between them. CDR3 length equals 13 residues. CDR1 and CDR2 from the germline V gene are LNHDA and SQIVND (reference sequence). CDR3 sequence reads: CASSPTPLYEQYF. The CDR3 region has the DNA TGTGCCAGTAGTCCGACTCCACTCTACGAGCAGTACTTC.

This clone has a single count. The chain joins TRBV6-5 to TRBJ2-7; TRBD2 matches at 8 bases. J lost 2 bases, V lost 6 bases, and 9 bases had no gene match. This CDR3 has 15 residues. Germline CDR1 and CDR2: MNHEY and SVGAGI. The CDR3 region has the DNA TGTGCCAGCAGCCCCATTAGCGGGATGCCCTACGAGCAGTACTTC. Amino acids: CASSPISGMPYEQYF.

The chain is built from TRBV10-2 and TRBJ2-7; TRBD2 might be the D (5 bases). Germline V lookup: CDR1 WSHSY, CDR2 SAAADI. Trimming took off 4 bases at V and 6 bases at J, with 13 bases between the two ends. The CDR3 extends over 13 amino acids. CDR3 bases: TGCGCCAGCAGTGGGACTGACCCCGTCGAGCAGTACTTC. Its translation: CASSGTDPVEQYF.

The V call is TRBV10-1, the J call TRBJ2-3; 8 nucleotides line up with TRBD1. Germline CDR1 WNHNN, CDR2 SYGVQD (reference sequence). V lost 6 bases to trimming and J lost 6 bases; unmatched junction nucleotides: 26. CDR3 length: 20 amino acids. CDR3 sequence: CASRAEPTLDRERPGDTQYF. The CDR3, as DNA: TGCGCCAGCAGAGCAGAGCCCACCCTGGACAGGGAGCGGCCGGGGGATACGCAGTATTTT.

The rearrangement joins TRBV13 to TRBJ1-1; D gene ambiguous. V dropped 5 bases and J dropped 0 bases, with 13 bases sitting between them. The CDR3 spans 15 residues. Germline V CDR1 and CDR2: PRHDT, FYEKMQ (reference sequence). CDR3: CASSGSVELNTEAFF. The CDR3 DNA reads TGTGCCAGCAGCGGGAGTGTCGAGTTGAACACTGAAGCTTTCTTT.

This chain joins TRBV27 and TRBJ2-4; a weak D match, TRBD1 (6 bases). The CDR3 runs to 16 residues. Trimming pared 5 bases from V and 2 bases from J, leaving 16 bases between. From germline, CDR1 is MNHEY and CDR2 SMNVEV (reference sequence). Written as DNA, the CDR3 is TGTGCCAGCAGTAGGGTACTGGGGGCCCCCAAAAACATTCAGTACTTC. Translation gives CASSRVLGAPKNIQYF.

CDR3 in DNA: TGTGCCGGCGACCTCGGGACAGGGGTTACTGAAGCTTTCTTT. It yields the protein CAGDLGTGVTEAFF. The chain has TRBV30 and TRBJ1-1; TRBD1 matches 10 bases. Germline V gives CDR1 GTSNPN, CDR2 SVGIG (reference sequence). V was clipped by 8 bases and J by 5 bases; unmatched bases: 11. The CDR3 has 14 residues.

This chain links TRBV27 with TRBJ2-7, with D maybe TRBD1 (5 bases). The CDR3 spans 11 residues. Deletions cut 4 bases from V and 6 bases from J, with 7 bases between. Germline CDR1 is MNHEY and CDR2 is SMNVEV (reference sequence). Here the CDR3 reads CASSWGGEQYF. The CDR3 DNA is TGTGCCAGCAGTTGGGGCGGCGAGCAGTACTTC.